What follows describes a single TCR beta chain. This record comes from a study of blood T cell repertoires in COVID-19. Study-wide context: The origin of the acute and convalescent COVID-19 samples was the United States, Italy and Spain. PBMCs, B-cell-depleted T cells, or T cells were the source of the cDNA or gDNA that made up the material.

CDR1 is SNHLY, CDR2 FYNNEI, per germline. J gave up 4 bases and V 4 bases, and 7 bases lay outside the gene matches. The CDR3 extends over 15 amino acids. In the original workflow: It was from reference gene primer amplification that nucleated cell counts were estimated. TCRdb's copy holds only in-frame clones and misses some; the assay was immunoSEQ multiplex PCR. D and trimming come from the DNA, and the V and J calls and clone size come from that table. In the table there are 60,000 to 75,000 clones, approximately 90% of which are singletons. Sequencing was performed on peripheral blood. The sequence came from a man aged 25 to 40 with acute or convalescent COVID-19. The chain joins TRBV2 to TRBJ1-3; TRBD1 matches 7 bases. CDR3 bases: TGTGCCAGCAGTGCAACAGGGGTGGGAGGAAACACCATATATTTT. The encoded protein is CASSATGVGGNTIYF.